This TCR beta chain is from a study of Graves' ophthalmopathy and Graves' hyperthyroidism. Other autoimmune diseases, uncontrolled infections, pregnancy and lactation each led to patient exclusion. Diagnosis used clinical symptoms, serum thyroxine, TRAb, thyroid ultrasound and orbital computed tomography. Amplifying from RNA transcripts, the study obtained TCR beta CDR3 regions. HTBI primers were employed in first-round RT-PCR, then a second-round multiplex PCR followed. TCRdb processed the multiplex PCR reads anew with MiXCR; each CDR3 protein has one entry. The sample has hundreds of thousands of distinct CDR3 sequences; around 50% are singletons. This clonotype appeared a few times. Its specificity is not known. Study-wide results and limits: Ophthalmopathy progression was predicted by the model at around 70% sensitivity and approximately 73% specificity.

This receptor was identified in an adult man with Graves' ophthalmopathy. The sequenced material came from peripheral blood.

Here the CDR3 reads CASSSPPNYGYTF. CDR3 sequence (DNA): TGTGCCAGCAGTTCCCCTCCTAACTATGGCTACACCTTC. This chain connects TRBV6-5 to TRBJ1-2; D remains ambiguous. The CDR3 extends over 13 amino acids. Germline V CDR1 and CDR2: MNHEY, SVGAGI. Trimming stripped 4 bases from V and 0 bases from J, with 6 bases between.